This is a list of T cell receptor beta chains from one sample in a study of cytomegalovirus exposure and HLA in healthy donors. Profiled with immunoSEQ multiplex PCR; TCRdb holds only in-frame clones, not every one. The repertoire consists of about 120,000 clones, with about three quarters occurring once and the leading ten covering around 3.3%. Sequenced input: PBMCs. Receptor source: a woman aged 25 to 39 in good health and CMV-seropositive. Each CDR3 is given with its conserved first and last residue. Fields, in order: clone size, J gene, V gene, CDR3 protein. Expanded clones are given a class, and other clones once, few, many or no size at all.

. TRBJ2-7 TRBV12-5 CASGLPRDSYNYEQYF
. TRBJ2-7 TRBV28 CASSGEAYEQYF
. TRBJ1-5 TRBV10-3 CAISELQGGNQPQHF
. TRBJ1-2 TRBV18 CASSPRDTQFGYTF
. TRBJ2-1 TRBV5-4 CASSQVDRDNEQFF
few TRBJ2-7 TRBV28 CASGTLSYEQYF
. TRBJ2-7 TRBV6-6 CASSSMGREQYF
. TRBJ2-7 TRBV2 CASSEEWEVLTYEQYF
. TRBJ2-3 TRBV30 CAWSVTSGGTDTQYF
. TRBJ2-4 TRBV19 CASTVGGSKNIQYF